The TCR beta chain described here comes from a study of cytomegalovirus exposure and HLA in healthy donors. Amplification used 60 Vbeta primers and 13 Jbeta primers. Sequencing was performed with immunoSEQ multiplex PCR; in TCRdb, only in-frame clones are kept and a portion is missing. The sample contains roughly 160,000 clones, 80% to 90% of which appear only once. Study-level findings and limits: Later findings reportedly placed an Asian-associated ancestry cluster below the approximately 670-donor mean for N-insertions. Whilst most TCR sequences proved rare, a subset of public TCRs occurred across many donors.

This clone showed up just once. The antigen is undetermined. All the people who gave samples were healthy bone marrow donors. Germline V lookup: CDR1 MNHEY, CDR2 SMNVEV (reference sequence). The CDR3 length is 14 residues. V lost 4 bases to trimming and J lost 6 bases; unmatched junction nucleotides: 7. The sample was PBMCs. The clonotype originates from a male donor in good health and CMV-seronegative. The chain joins TRBV27 to TRBJ1-1; 8 bases are a match to TRBD1. This CDR3 is CASSSRTGRAEAFF. CDR3 coding DNA: TGTGCCAGCAGTTCCCGGACAGGGCGCGCTGAAGCTTTCTTT.